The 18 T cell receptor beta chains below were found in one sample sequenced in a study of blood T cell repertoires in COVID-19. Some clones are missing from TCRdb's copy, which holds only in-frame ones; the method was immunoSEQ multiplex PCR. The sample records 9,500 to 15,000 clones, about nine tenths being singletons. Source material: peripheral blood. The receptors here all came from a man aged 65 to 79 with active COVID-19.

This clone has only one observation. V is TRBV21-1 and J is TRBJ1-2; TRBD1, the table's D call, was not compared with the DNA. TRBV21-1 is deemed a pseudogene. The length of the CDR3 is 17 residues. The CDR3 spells CASSKGDRGRRYYGYTF. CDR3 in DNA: TGTGCCAGCAGCAAAGGGGACAGGGGGCGCAGATACTATGGCTACACCTTC.

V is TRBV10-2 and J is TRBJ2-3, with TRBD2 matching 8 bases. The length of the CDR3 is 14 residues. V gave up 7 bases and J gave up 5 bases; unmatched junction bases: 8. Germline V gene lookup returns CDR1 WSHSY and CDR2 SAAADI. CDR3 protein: CASTLAGQGDTQYF. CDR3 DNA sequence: TGCGCCAGCACTTTAGCGGGGCAGGGAGATACGCAGTATTTT.

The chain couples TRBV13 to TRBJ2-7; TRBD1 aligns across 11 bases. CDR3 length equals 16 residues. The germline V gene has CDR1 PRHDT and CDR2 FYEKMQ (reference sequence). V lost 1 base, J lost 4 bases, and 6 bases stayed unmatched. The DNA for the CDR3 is TGTGCCAGCAGCTTAGCCACCGGGACAGGGGGTTACGAGCAGTACTTC. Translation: CASSLATGTGGYEQYF.

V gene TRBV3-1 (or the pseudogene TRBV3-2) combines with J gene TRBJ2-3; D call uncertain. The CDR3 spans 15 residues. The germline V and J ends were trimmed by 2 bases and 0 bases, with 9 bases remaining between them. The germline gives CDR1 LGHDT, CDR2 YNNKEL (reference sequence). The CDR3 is CASSQQMSSTDTQYF. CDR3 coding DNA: TGTGCCAGCAGCCAACAGATGTCGAGCACAGATACGCAGTATTTT.

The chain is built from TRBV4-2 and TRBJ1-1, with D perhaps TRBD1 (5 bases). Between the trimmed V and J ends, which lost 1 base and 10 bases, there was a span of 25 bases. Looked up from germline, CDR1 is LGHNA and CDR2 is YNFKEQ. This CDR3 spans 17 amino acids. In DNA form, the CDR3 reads TGTGCCAGCAGCCAAGGAGCGGGGCTGAGCGGAGAATGGCTAGCTTTCTTT. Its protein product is CASSQGAGLSGEWLAFF.

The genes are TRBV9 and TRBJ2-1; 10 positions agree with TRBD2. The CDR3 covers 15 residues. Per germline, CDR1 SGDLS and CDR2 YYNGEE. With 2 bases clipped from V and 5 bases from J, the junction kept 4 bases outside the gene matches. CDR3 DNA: TGTGCCAGCAGCGTGAGCGGGAGGGCTCACAATGAGCAGTTCTTC. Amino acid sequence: CASSVSGRAHNEQFF. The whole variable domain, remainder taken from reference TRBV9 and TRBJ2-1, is DSGVTQTPKHLITATGQRVTLRCSPRSGDLSVYWYQQSLDQGLQFLIQYYNGEERAKGNILERFSAQQFPDLHSELNLSSLELGDSALYFCASSVSGRAHNEQFFGPGTRLTVL.

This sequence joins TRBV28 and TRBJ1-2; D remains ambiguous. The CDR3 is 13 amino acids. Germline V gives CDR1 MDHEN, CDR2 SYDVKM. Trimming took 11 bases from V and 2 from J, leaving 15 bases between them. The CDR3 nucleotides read TGTGCCTTATCCCCGGGAGGGAACTATGGCTACACCTTC. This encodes CALSPGGNYGYTF.

The CDR3 nucleotides are TGTGCCAGCAGGAACCGAGAGGGTTGGGGTAATGAGCAGTTCTTC. Protein sequence: CASRNREGWGNEQFF. The genes are TRBV2 and TRBJ2-1; TRBD2 is a possible D gene (5 bases). From germline, CDR1 is SNHLY and CDR2 FYNNEI. The CDR3 has 15 residues. Trimming took 6 bases from V and 7 from J, leaving 19 bases between them.

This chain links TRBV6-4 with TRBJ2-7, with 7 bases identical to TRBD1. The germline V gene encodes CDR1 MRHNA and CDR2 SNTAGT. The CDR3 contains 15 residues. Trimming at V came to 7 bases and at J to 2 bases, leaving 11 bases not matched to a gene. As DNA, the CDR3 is TGTGCCAGCATCCCTCCTCCGGGACAGACCTACGAGCAGTACTTC. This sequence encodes CASIPPPGQTYEQYF.

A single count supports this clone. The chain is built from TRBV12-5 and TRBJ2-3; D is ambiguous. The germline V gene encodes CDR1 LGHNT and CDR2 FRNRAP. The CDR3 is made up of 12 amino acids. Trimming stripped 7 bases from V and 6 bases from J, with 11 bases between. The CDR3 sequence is CASALMEDTQYF. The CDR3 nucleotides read TGTGCTAGTGCCCTTATGGAGGATACGCAGTATTTT.

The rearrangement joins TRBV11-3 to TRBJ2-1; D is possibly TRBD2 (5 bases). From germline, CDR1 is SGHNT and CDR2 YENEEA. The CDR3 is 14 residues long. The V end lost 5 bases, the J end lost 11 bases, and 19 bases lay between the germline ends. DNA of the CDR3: TGTGCCAGCAGCCCAGACTCGAGTCTCGGGAAGCAGTTCTTC. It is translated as CASSPDSSLGKQFF.

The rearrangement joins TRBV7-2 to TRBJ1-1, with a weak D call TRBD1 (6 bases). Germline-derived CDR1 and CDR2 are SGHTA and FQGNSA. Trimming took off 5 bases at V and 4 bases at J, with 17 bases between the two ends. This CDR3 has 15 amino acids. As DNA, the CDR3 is TGTGCCAGCAGCGCAAGGGCAGGGGAGTCCACTGAAGCTTTCTTT. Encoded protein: CASSARAGESTEAFF. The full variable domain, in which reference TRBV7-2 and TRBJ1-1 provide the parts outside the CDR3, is GAGVSQSPSNKVTEKGKDVELRCDPISGHTALYWYRQSLGQGLEFLIYFQGNSAPDKSGLPSDRFSAERTGGSVSTLTIQRTQQEDSAVYLCASSARAGESTEAFFGQGTRLTVV.

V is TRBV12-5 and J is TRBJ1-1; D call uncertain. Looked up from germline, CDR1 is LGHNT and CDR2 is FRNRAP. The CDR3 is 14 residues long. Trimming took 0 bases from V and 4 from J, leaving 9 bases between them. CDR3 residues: CASGLVGAATEAFF. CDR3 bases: TGTGCTAGTGGTTTGGTCGGCGCGGCCACTGAAGCTTTCTTT.

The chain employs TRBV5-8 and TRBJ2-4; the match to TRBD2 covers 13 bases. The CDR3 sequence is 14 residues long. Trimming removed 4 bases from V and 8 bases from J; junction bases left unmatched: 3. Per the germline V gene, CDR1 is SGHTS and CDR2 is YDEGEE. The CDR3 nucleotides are TGTGCCAGCAGCGCAGGACTAGCGGGAGACATTCAGTACTTC. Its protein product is CASSAGLAGDIQYF. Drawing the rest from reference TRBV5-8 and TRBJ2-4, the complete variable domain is EAGVTQSPTHLIKTRGQQATLRCSPISGHTSVYWYQQALGLGLQFLLWYDEGEERNRGNFPPRFSGRQFPNYSSELNVNALELEDSALYLCASSAGLAGDIQYFGAGTRLSVL.

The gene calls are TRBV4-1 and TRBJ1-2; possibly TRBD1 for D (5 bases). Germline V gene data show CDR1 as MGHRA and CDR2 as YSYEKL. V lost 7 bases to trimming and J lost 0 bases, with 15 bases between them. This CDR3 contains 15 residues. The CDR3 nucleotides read TGCGCCAGCAACCTCGCGGAGGGGACTAACTATGGCTACACCTTC. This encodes CASNLAEGTNYGYTF.

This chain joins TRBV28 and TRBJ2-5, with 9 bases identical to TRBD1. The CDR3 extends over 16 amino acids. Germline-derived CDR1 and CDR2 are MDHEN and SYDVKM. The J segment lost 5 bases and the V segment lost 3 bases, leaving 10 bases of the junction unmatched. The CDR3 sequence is CASSFRTGGAWETQYF. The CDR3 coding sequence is TGTGCCAGCAGTTTCCGTACAGGGGGCGCTTGGGAGACCCAGTACTTC.

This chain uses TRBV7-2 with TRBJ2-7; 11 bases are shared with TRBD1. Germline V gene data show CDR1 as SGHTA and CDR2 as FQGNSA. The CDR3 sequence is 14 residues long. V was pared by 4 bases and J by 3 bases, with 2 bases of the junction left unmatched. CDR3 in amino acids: CASSSGTGGYEQYF. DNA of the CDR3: TGTGCCAGCAGCTCAGGGACAGGGGGCTACGAGCAGTACTTC. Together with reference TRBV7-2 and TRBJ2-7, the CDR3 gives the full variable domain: GAGVSQSPSNKVTEKGKDVELRCDPISGHTALYWYRQSLGQGLEFLIYFQGNSAPDKSGLPSDRFSAERTGGSVSTLTIQRTQQEDSAVYLCASSSGTGGYEQYFGPGTRLTVT.

The CDR3 DNA is TGTGCCAGCAGCGCGGGACGGACTATCAATGAGCAGTTCTTC. It codes for CASSAGRTINEQFF. The chain recombines TRBV7-8 with TRBJ2-1; possibly TRBD2 for D (6 bases). Germline V gives CDR1 SGHVS, CDR2 FQNEAQ. The CDR3 consists of 14 residues. V lost 5 bases and J 6 bases, leaving 14 bases between the germline ends.